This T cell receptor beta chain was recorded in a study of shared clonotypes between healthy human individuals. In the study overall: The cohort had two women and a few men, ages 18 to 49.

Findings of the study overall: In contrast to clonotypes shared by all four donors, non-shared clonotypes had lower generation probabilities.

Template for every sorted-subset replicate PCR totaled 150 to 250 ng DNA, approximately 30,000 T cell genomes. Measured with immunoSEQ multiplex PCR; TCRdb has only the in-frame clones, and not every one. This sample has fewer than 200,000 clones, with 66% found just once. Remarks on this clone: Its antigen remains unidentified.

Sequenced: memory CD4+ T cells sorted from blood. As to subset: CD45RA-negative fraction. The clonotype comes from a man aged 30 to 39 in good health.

In DNA form, the CDR3 reads TGTGCCAGCAGCTTAGGCGGGAGTGGGACAGATACGCAGTATTTT. This translates into CASSLGGSGTDTQYF. The chain recombines TRBV7-7 with TRBJ2-3; the match to TRBD2 covers 7 bases. Trimming took 1 base from V and 3 from J; bases not matched to a gene: 4. The CDR3 has 15 residues. From germline, CDR1 is SSHAT and CDR2 FNYEAQ (reference sequence).